This T cell receptor (beta chain) was retrieved from a study of siplizumab effects on memory and regulatory T cells. The sample holds one count of this clone. Repertoires were generated with immunoSEQ multiplex PCR, while TCRdb's copy carries only in-frame clones and drops some. The table has about 100,000 clones, less than 95% seen once. CDR1 is SGHRS and CDR2 is YFSETQ in the germline V gene. The CDR3 length is 16 residues. The V and J ends lost 0 bases and 2 bases respectively, with 15 bases between them. The V and J genes are TRBV5-1 and TRBJ2-7; possible D gene TRBD1, 6 bases. This receptor was obtained from a human donor in good health. Sequencing input: non-Treg CD4+ T cells sorted from blood. Written as DNA, the CDR3 is TGCGCCAGCAGCTTGGGTCACAGGGACCACACCTACGAGCAGTACTTC. This encodes CASSLGHRDHTYEQYF.